This T cell receptor (beta chain) was observed in a study of T cells in localized non-small cell lung cancer. Findings and caveats of the study: Heterogeneity remains possible, as sequencing covered one tumor region only. Adjacent lung held a median approximately 57 of the top 100 tumor clones.

CDR3 length: 12 residues. V lost 2 bases, J lost 4 bases, and 8 bases lay in between. Germline assignment: CDR1 SQVTM and CDR2 ANQGSEA. Concerning this clone: The antigen remains unidentified.

This table comes from immunoSEQ multiplex PCR, and its TCRdb copy is limited to in-frame clones, with some not included. The table has about 33,000 clones, 80% seen once; the top ten hold about 15%. The TCR originated in a male donor aged 60 or over with stage III squamous cell lung carcinoma. The chain carries TRBV29-1 and TRBJ1-1, with D maybe TRBD1 (5 bases). The sequencing here drew on peripheral blood, taken before any cancer treatment. CDR3: CSVETGFTEAFF. Here the CDR3 DNA reads TGCAGCGTTGAAACAGGTTTCACTGAAGCTTTCTTT.